One T cell receptor beta chain is described in this entry. This sample is part of a study of blood T cell repertoires in COVID-19. Study-level background: Acute and convalescent COVID-19 specimens originated in the United States, Italy and Spain. PBMCs, B-cell-depleted T cells, or T cells provided the cDNA or gDNA that made up the material.

The length of the CDR3 is 15 residues. Per the study methods: Estimates of nucleated cell counts were drawn from the amplification of reference gene primers. The assay was immunoSEQ multiplex PCR, and TCRdb's table has in-frame clones only and misses some. D and trimming come from the DNA, and the V and J calls and clone size come from that table. Here the sample spans about 42,000 clones, around 84% being singletons. The TCR was taken from a man aged 65-85 years with acute or convalescent COVID-19. Source material: peripheral blood. The chain uses TRBV21-1 and TRBJ1-5; whether TRBD1, the table's D call, matches the DNA was not checked. TRBV21-1 is described as a pseudogene. CDR3 nucleotides: TGTGCCAGCAGCACCCGGGACAGGGATAATCAGCCCCAGCATTTT. This sequence encodes CASSTRDRDNQPQHF.